The entry below gives a single TCR beta chain sequence along with its context. The record originates from a study of cytotoxic CD8 clonotypes in ibrutinib-treated CLL. Study-level background: After a median of around 70 months, roughly 15 patients stayed remitted and roughly 12 progressed; responses had been partial in about 24 and complete in 2.

Profiled with immunoSEQ multiplex PCR; TCRdb holds only in-frame clones, not every one. The table has tens of thousands of clones, about half seen once; the top ten hold 32%. PBMCs were cryopreserved, and 1.5 to 2 micrograms of genomic DNA from them went into TCR beta libraries. The germline V gene encodes CDR1 SNHLY and CDR2 FYNNEI. The CDR3 is 13 amino acids. V was shortened by 3 bases and J by 2 bases, with 8 bases between the two germline ends. The sequence was collected from a human donor with chronic lymphocytic leukemia. Sample: PBMCs, taken after 12 months of ibrutinib treatment. The chain recombines TRBV2 with TRBJ2-7; TRBD1 is a possible D gene (5 bases). The CDR3 nucleotides are TGTGCCAGCAGTGATCGGACACCCTACGAGCAGTACTTC. It codes for CASSDRTPYEQYF.